Presented here are 23 T cell receptor beta chains from one specimen sequenced in a study of post-analysis software for immune sequencing data. General study results and limits: Controls showed lower frequencies than patients for roughly 5 TRBV segments, and TRBV5-6, TRBV5-1 and TRBV20-1 were among these.

TCR beta cDNA libraries had unique molecular identifiers. MiXCR was run by TCRdb on the PCR reads, yielding one entry per CDR3 protein. The sample holds a few hundred thousand distinct CDR3 sequences, approximately 38% seen once. Their target antigens are unknown. The sequencing input was blood. Every receptor here comes from a girl under 10 years old with multiple sclerosis.

This clonotype occurred a few times. This sequence joins TRBV4-2 and TRBJ1-1; D is ambiguous. Germline CDR1 and CDR2: LGHNA and YNFKEQ. Trimming removed 2 bases at V and 1 base at J, with 8 bases between. This CDR3 region has 14 residues. CDR3 loop: CASSQFGQNTEAFF. CDR3 nucleotides: TGTGCCAGCAGCCAATTTGGTCAGAACACTGAAGCTTTCTTT.

The V call is TRBV13, the J call TRBJ2-7; the D gene is possibly TRBD1 (6 bases). Trimming took off 3 bases at V and 1 base at J, with 22 bases between the two ends. The CDR3 sequence is 18 residues long. Germline V lookup: CDR1 PRHDT, CDR2 FYEKMQ (reference sequence). CDR3 sequence (DNA): TGTGCCAGCAGCTTCCGAACATTTGGACAGATTGGGTCCTACGAGCAGTACTTC. This encodes CASSFRTFGQIGSYEQYF.

This clonotype has just a few counts. The CDR3 DNA is TGCAGTGCTAACGGACTAGCGGATTACAATGAGCAGTTCTTC. It specifies CSANGLADYNEQFF. The genes are TRBV20-1 and TRBJ2-1, with 10 bases lining up with TRBD2. This CDR3 region has 14 residues. From germline, CDR1 is DFQATT and CDR2 SNEGSKA (reference sequence). J was trimmed by 4 bases and V by 4 bases; bases with no gene match: 4.

The V gene is TRBV4-1, the J gene TRBJ1-6; D uncertain. With 3 bases removed from V and 5 bases from J, the gap between germline ends came to 11 bases. CDR3 length: 15 amino acids. CDR1 and CDR2 from the germline V gene are MGHRA and YSYEKL. CDR3 sequence reads: CASSHRGMNNSPLHF. The CDR3 DNA reads TGCGCCAGCAGCCATCGTGGGATGAATAATTCACCCCTCCACTTT.

This chain uses TRBV20-1 with TRBJ2-7; D might be TRBD2 (6 bases). The V and J ends lost 1 base and 2 bases respectively, with 21 bases between them. The CDR3 covers 17 residues. Germline V gene sequence: CDR1 DFQATT, CDR2 SNEGSKA (reference sequence). The CDR3 region is CSARGGGGRERPYEQYF. CDR3 DNA: TGCAGTGCTAGAGGGGGTGGAGGGAGAGAAAGGCCCTACGAGCAGTACTTC.

The rearrangement joins TRBV7-3 to TRBJ2-3; 10 bases fit TRBD2. CDR3 length equals 17 residues. After removal of 5 bases from V and 4 bases from J, the junction contained 12 bases not matched to a gene. Germline CDR1 SGHTA, CDR2 FQGTGA. CDR3 in DNA: TGTGCCAGCAGCCCTGCAGCTAGCGGGGGTTTCCCAGATACGCAGTATTTT. Encoded protein: CASSPAASGGFPDTQYF.

This clonotype was seen a handful of times. CDR3 coding DNA: TGTGCCAGCAGCTTAGTACAAGGCCAGGGCTACACCTTC. Translation gives CASSLVQGQGYTF. The chain couples TRBV7-2 to TRBJ1-2; D uncertain. The CDR3 extends over 13 amino acids. Trimming left V 1 base short and J 8 bases short, with 11 bases between. Germline CDR1 and CDR2: SGHTA and FQGNSA.

This chain connects TRBV29-1 to TRBJ2-1, with unresolved D. Trimming pared 1 base from V and 7 bases from J, leaving 14 bases between. The CDR3 covers 14 residues. CDR1 is SQVTM, CDR2 ANQGSEA, per germline. The chain's CDR3 is CSVEGTARGNEQFF. The CDR3 DNA follows: TGCAGCGTTGAAGGAACAGCGCGTGGTAATGAGCAGTTCTTC.

The chain couples TRBV20-1 to TRBJ2-5; 8 nucleotides agree with TRBD1. The CDR3 consists of 17 residues. The V gene end was trimmed by 3 bases and the J gene end by 2 bases; junction bases not matched to a gene: 14. Per germline, CDR1 DFQATT and CDR2 SNEGSKA (reference sequence). Here the CDR3 reads CSASRGMTGVLQETQYF. The CDR3 nucleotides read TGCAGTGCTAGCCGAGGGATGACAGGGGTTTTACAAGAGACCCAGTACTTC.

The count of this clonotype is one. The chain combines TRBV12-3 or TRBV12-4 with TRBJ2-1; D perhaps matches TRBD2 (7 bases). Trimming left V 2 bases short and J 7 bases short, with 15 bases between. The CDR3 consists of 15 residues. Here the CDR3 DNA reads TGTGCCAGCAGTTTATCGGGGGGCTTCGAAAATGAGCAGTTCTTC. Translating gives CASSLSGGFENEQFF.

The J gene is TRBJ2-5, the V gene TRBV12-3 or TRBV12-4, with D possibly being TRBD1 or TRBD2 (5 bases each). The CDR3 contains 15 residues. Trimming took off 1 base at V and 7 bases at J, with 16 bases between the two ends. CDR3 region: CASSLVGPRSGTQYF. The CDR3 DNA sequence: TGTGCCAGCAGTTTAGTGGGACCCCGCTCAGGGACCCAGTACTTC.

The chain joins TRBV5-1 to TRBJ2-7, with 8 positions matching TRBD1. The CDR3 spans 18 residues. The junction had 19 bases not matched to a gene; V was cut back by 2 bases and J by 6 bases. The germline gives CDR1 SGHRS, CDR2 YFSETQ. CDR3 residues: CASSLGRTGSILGGEQYF. The CDR3 nucleotides read TGCGCCAGCAGCTTAGGAAGGACAGGGAGTATACTTGGTGGCGAGCAGTACTTC. Full variable domain (outside the CDR3, taken from reference TRBV5-1 and TRBJ2-7): KAGVTQTPRYLIKTRGQQVTLSCSPISGHRSVSWYQQTPGQGLQFLFEYFSETQRNKGNFPGRFSGRQFSNSRSEMNVSTLELGDSALYLCASSLGRTGSILGGEQYFGPGTRLTVT.

V gene TRBV11-2 combines with J gene TRBJ2-1; D possibly corresponds to TRBD2 (6 bases). The germline CDR1 and CDR2 sequences are SGHAT and FQNNGV. The CDR3 extends over 15 amino acids. Trimming removed 10 bases from V and 0 bases from J, with 16 bases in between. CDR3 nucleotide sequence: TGTGCCACACTTCCCGGGGGTGCCTCCTACAATGAGCAGTTCTTC. Translation gives CATLPGGASYNEQFF.

This chain links TRBV5-1 with TRBJ1-2; 9 nucleotides agree with TRBD1. The germline CDR1 and CDR2 sequences are SGHRS and YFSETQ. V was clipped by 4 bases and J by 0 bases; unmatched bases: 7. The CDR3 consists of 16 residues. The CDR3 region has the DNA TGCGCCAGCAGCCCGGACAGGGGTCCAGCTAACTATGGCTACACCTTC. It yields the protein CASSPDRGPANYGYTF.

V and J are TRBV6-6 and TRBJ1-4; D not resolved. CDR1 MNHNY and CDR2 SVGAGI come from the germline V gene (reference sequence). The CDR3 is 12 amino acids. V was shortened by 5 bases and J by 7 bases, with 8 bases between the two germline ends. CDR3 in amino acids: CASSLPGEKLFF. DNA for the CDR3: TGTGCCAGCAGTCTACCGGGTGAAAAACTGTTTTTT.

Written as DNA, the CDR3 is TGCGCCAGCAGCCAAGATGGAGGCAGGGCTACGCCGACCGGGGAGCTGTTTTTT. This encodes CASSQDGGRATPTGELFF. The V and J genes are TRBV4-3 and TRBJ2-2; D might be TRBD1 or TRBD2, each matching 5 bases. The germline V gene has CDR1 LGHNA and CDR2 YSLEER. Trimming left V 0 bases short and J 5 bases short, with 19 bases between. This CDR3 region has 18 residues.

This clonotype was observed a single time. The chain couples TRBV7-9 to TRBJ1-1; possibly TRBD1 for D (5 bases). The CDR3 spans 17 residues. V lost 4 bases and J 3 bases, leaving 21 bases between the germline ends. CDR1 SEHNR and CDR2 FQNEAQ come from the germline V gene (reference sequence). The DNA of the CDR3 is TGTGCCAGCAGCTCTCGACAGATGGTTTTTGGGGACACTGAAGCTTTCTTT. As protein: CASSSRQMVFGDTEAFF.

This chain links TRBV9 with TRBJ2-3, with 12 bases matching TRBD2. CDR3 length: 19 amino acids. Germline V gene lookup returns CDR1 SGDLS and CDR2 YYNGEE. V was clipped by 0 bases and J by 2 bases; unmatched bases: 10. The CDR3 spells CASSVDSGTSGLNTDTQYF. The CDR3, as DNA: TGTGCCAGCAGCGTAGACTCCGGGACTAGCGGGCTGAACACAGATACGCAGTATTTT.

The chain is built from TRBV19 and TRBJ1-1, with no clear D. V lost 10 bases and J 2 bases, leaving 8 bases between the germline ends. This CDR3 region has 11 residues. Germline-derived CDR1 and CDR2 are LNHDA and SQIVND (reference sequence). In nucleotides, the CDR3 is TGTGCCACCTGTCAAAACACTGAAGCTTTCTTT. Translation gives CATCQNTEAFF.

For the CDR3, the DNA is TGTGCCAGCAGTCCGGGTGGGATGCACATTCAGTACTTC. It is translated as CASSPGGMHIQYF. V is TRBV28 and J is TRBJ2-4; D is undetermined. The germline gives CDR1 MDHEN, CDR2 SYDVKM. V dropped 5 bases and J dropped 8 bases, with 13 bases sitting between them. This CDR3 region has 13 residues.

This clonotype has at least ten counts. The gene calls are TRBV6-1 and TRBJ2-7; D unclear. The CDR3 has 13 residues. Between the trimmed V and J ends, which lost 1 base and 3 bases, there was a span of 7 bases. The germline V gene encodes CDR1 MNHNS and CDR2 SASEGT. DNA of the CDR3: TGTGCCAGCAGTGAAGACAGCCACTACGAGCAGTACTTC. Amino acid sequence: CASSEDSHYEQYF.

This clonotype was recorded a few times. V is TRBV6-5 and J is TRBJ1-5; 9 positions match TRBD1. Losses at the gene ends were 6 bases for V and 5 bases for J; bases not matched to a gene: 5. CDR1 and CDR2 from the germline V gene are MNHEY and SVGAGI. The CDR3 runs to 14 residues. This CDR3 is CASSRDRDHQPQHF. For the CDR3, the DNA is TGTGCCAGCAGCCGGGACAGGGATCATCAGCCCCAGCATTTT.

This chain links TRBV7-2 with TRBJ1-4, with a possible D match to TRBD1 (6 bases). Deletions cut 8 bases from V and 6 bases from J, with 16 bases between. Germline V lookup: CDR1 SGHTA, CDR2 FQGNSA. The CDR3 covers 14 residues. In DNA form, the CDR3 reads TGTGCCAGCCGCACAGGAGGGGGTCATGAAAAACTGTTTTTT. Translating gives CASRTGGGHEKLFF.